These T cell receptor beta chains were read from a single sample in a study of response to subunit inactivated influenza vaccine. One entry per CDR3 protein, called by TCRdb with MiXCR from the RT-PCR reads. The sample contains fewer than 650,000 distinct CDR3 sequences, over 10% of which appear only once. The material sequenced was PBMCs from blood, taken 40 to 50 days after vaccination. The receptors here all came from a man aged 45-65 years who received an inactivated influenza vaccine. The CDR3 runs from the conserved cysteine through the conserved F or W. The D gene is left open where the match is weak. Clone size is given for some rows only: seen once, a few or many times, or a class if the clone is expanded.

D gene	J gene	clone size	V gene	CDR3 protein	CDR3 DNA
NA	TRBJ1-1	NA	TRBV19	CASSIAGSTEAFF	TGTGCCAGTAGTATAGCTGGGTCCACTGAAGCTTTCTTT
TRBD2	TRBJ2-2	few	TRBV7-2	CASSQGLASGELFF	TGTGCCAGCAGCCAGGGACTAGCGAGCGGGGAGCTGTTTTTT
TRBD1	TRBJ1-1	many	TRBV10-3	CAITVGQGTEAFF	TGTGCCATCACTGTGGGACAGGGGACTGAAGCTTTCTTT
TRBD2	TRBJ2-2	few	TRBV5-1	CASSGGLAGTGELFF	TGCGCCAGCAGCGGAGGACTAGCGGGAACCGGGGAGCTGTTTTTT
NA	TRBJ2-3	many	TRBV3-1	CASSQVSDTQYF	TGCGCCAGCAGCCAAGTCTCAGATACGCAGTATTTT
NA	TRBJ2-4	NA	TRBV20-1	CSARGEVVQNIQYF	TGCAGTGCTAGAGGGGAGGTAGTGCAAAACATTCAGTACTTC
NA	TRBJ2-3	NA	TRBV4-2	CASMAWSNTDTQYF	TGTGCCAGCATGGCTTGGTCTAACACAGATACGCAGTATTTT
NA	TRBJ2-7	NA	TRBV5-1	CASSLNQGSSYEQYF	TGCGCCAGCAGCTTGAACCAGGGGTCATCCTACGAGCAGTACTTC
NA	TRBJ2-1	few	TRBV9	CASSVAWGSSYNEQFF	TGTGCCAGCAGCGTAGCTTGGGGAAGCTCCTACAATGAGCAGTTCTTC
NA	TRBJ1-5	NA	TRBV12-3/TRBV12-4	CASRVSNQPQHF	TGTGCCAGCAGGGTTAGCAATCAGCCCCAGCATTTT
NA	TRBJ2-1	once	TRBV12-3/TRBV12-4	CASSSTQPNEQFF	TGTGCCAGCAGTTCAACACAGCCCAATGAGCAGTTCTTC
NA	TRBJ1-4	NA	TRBV20-1	CSARDRRRDSRLFF	TGCAGTGCTAGAGATCGAAGGAGGGATAGTAGACTGTTTTTT
NA	TRBJ2-3	few	TRBV3-1	CASSRDGRSTDTQYF	TGTGCCAGCAGCCGGGACGGAAGAAGCACAGATACGCAGTATTTT
TRBD1	TRBJ1-1	few	TRBV5-1	CASSPEGASTEAFF	TGCGCCAGCAGCCCGGAGGGGGCGAGCACTGAAGCTTTCTTT
NA	TRBJ2-5	few	TRBV25-1	CASSESGHQETQYF	TGTGCCAGCAGTGAATCAGGACACCAAGAGACCCAGTACTTC
NA	TRBJ1-4	NA	TRBV4-3	CASSQDTGATNEKLFF	TGCGCCAGCAGCCAAGATACAGGTGCAACTAATGAAAAACTGTTTTTT
NA	TRBJ1-5	NA	TRBV12-3/TRBV12-4	CASRQVPGSNQPQHF	TGTGCCAGTCGACAGGTCCCTGGAAGCAATCAGCCCCAGCATTTT
NA	TRBJ1-5	few	TRBV20-1	CSARDAGNQPQHF	TGCAGTGCTAGAGACGCAGGTAATCAGCCCCAGCATTTT
NA	TRBJ2-5	NA	TRBV9	CASSGGPGRGAETQYF	TGTGCCAGCAGCGGAGGACCGGGCCGGGGGGCCGAGACCCAGTACTTC